The rows below give T cell receptor beta chains drawn from one sample of a study of sequential checkpoint blockade in melanoma. Here immunoSEQ multiplex PCR was the method, and the copy in TCRdb shows in-frame clones only, minus some. The sample shows approximately 18,000 clones, roughly 72% of them seen only once. The specimen was CD8+ T cells sorted from blood (inferred from file names), collected from a patient given nivolumab and ipilimumab in sequence. These receptors originate from a human donor with melanoma. Both conserved end residues are part of each CDR3. A D gene is named only where the DNA matches it firmly. Not every row has a clone size; where given, it reads once, few, many or a size class.

CDR3	DNA	V	D	size	J
CASSQDRGQGNQPQHF	TGCGCCAGCAGCCAAGATCGAGGACAGGGCAATCAGCCCCAGCATTTT	TRBV4-1	TRBD1	-	TRBJ1-5
CAKLSRFGYTF	TGTGCCAAACTATCTCGGTTTGGCTACACCTTC	TRBV27	-	-	TRBJ1-2
CASSPGHLYEQYF	TGTGCCAGCAGCCCAGGACACCTCTACGAGCAGTACTTC	TRBV11-3	-	-	TRBJ2-7
CASSVKRGTGDSEQYF	TGTGCCAGCAGTGTCAAGAGGGGGACAGGGGATTCCGAGCAGTACTTC	TRBV6-1	TRBD1	-	TRBJ2-7
CASSYGQGAGYEQYF	TGTGCCAGCAGCTACGGACAGGGGGCAGGCTACGAGCAGTACTTC	TRBV5-6	TRBD1	-	TRBJ2-7
CASINRMNTEAFF	TGTGCCAGTATAAACAGGATGAACACTGAAGCTTTCTTT	TRBV19	-	-	TRBJ1-1
CASSLGPGANVLTF	TGTGCCAGCAGTTTAGGGCCTGGGGCCAACGTCCTGACTTTC	TRBV28	-	-	TRBJ2-6
CASSLGQGATNEKLFF	TGCGCCAGCAGCCTGGGACAGGGGGCAACTAATGAAAAACTGTTTTTT	TRBV4-1	TRBD1	once	TRBJ1-4
CASSLGQTLHEQYF	TGTGCCAGCAGTTTAGGACAGACCCTGCACGAGCAGTACTTC	TRBV28	-	-	TRBJ2-7
CASSVGGRGETQYF	TGTGCCAGCAGCGTAGGCGGTAGAGGCGAGACCCAGTACTTC	TRBV9	-	-	TRBJ2-5
CASAKGAFYGYTF	TGTGCCAGCGCCAAGGGGGCCTTCTATGGCTACACCTTC	TRBV7-3	TRBD1	-	TRBJ1-2
CASSEIGTAIRPQHF	TGTGCCAGCAGTGAAATTGGGACAGCGATCCGACCCCAGCATTTT	TRBV6-1	TRBD1	-	TRBJ1-5
CASSQWSKQGAEQPQHF	TGCGCCAGCAGTCAATGGTCAAAACAGGGGGCTGAGCAGCCCCAGCATTTT	TRBV23-1	TRBD1	-	TRBJ1-5
CASRGAGGPRWDGYTF	TGTGCCAGCAGGGGGGCAGGTGGGCCACGATGGGATGGCTACACCTTC	TRBV28	-	-	TRBJ1-2
CASSQGRGYGYTF	TGCGCCAGCAGCCAAGGGAGGGGCTATGGCTACACCTTC	TRBV4-1	-	-	TRBJ1-2
CASSLGQDAYEQYF	TGTGCCAGCAGTTTAGGACAGGACGCCTACGAGCAGTACTTC	TRBV27	TRBD1	-	TRBJ2-7
CASSERGLGGTEAFF	TGTGCCAGCAGTGAAAGGGGGCTCGGCGGCACTGAAGCTTTCTTT	TRBV9	TRBD1	-	TRBJ1-1
CASSLALGPGGYGYTF	TGTGCCAGCAGCTTAGCGTTGGGACCGGGAGGGTATGGCTACACCTTC	TRBV11-2	-	once	TRBJ1-2
CASSLSSYEQYF	TGTGCCAGCAGCCTCAGCTCCTACGAGCAGTACTTC	TRBV13	-	-	TRBJ2-7
CASSLGTDWGKLFF	TGTGCCAGCAGCTTAGGGACAGATTGGGGAAAACTGTTTTTT	TRBV11-2	-	once	TRBJ1-4
CASSEWEASYEQYF	TGTGCCAGCAGTGAGTGGGAGGCCTCCTACGAGCAGTACTTC	TRBV2	-	-	TRBJ2-7
CASSPGLAESHTDTQYF	TGTGCCAGCAGTCCCGGACTAGCCGAAAGCCACACAGATACGCAGTATTTT	TRBV6-4	TRBD2	-	TRBJ2-3
CASSPRGYEQYF	TGTGCCAGCAGCCCTCGGGGATACGAGCAGTACTTC	TRBV6-5	-	-	TRBJ2-7
CASSPHRELVVGTEAFF	TGCGCCAGCAGCCCCCACCGGGAACTAGTAGTGGGGACTGAAGCTTTCTTT	TRBV5-1	-	-	TRBJ1-1
CASSLEGLAGGVHEQYF	TGTGCCAGCAGCTTAGAGGGACTAGCGGGAGGGGTCCACGAGCAGTACTTC	TRBV11-3	TRBD2	-	TRBJ2-7
CASSYLAGGREQYF	TGTGCCAGCAGCTACCTAGCGGGAGGACGAGAGCAGTACTTC	TRBV7-9	TRBD2	-	TRBJ2-7
CASSMGQGFDNQPQHF	TGTGCCAGTAGTATGGGGCAGGGGTTTGACAATCAGCCCCAGCATTTT	TRBV19	-	-	TRBJ1-5
CASSSTGSASNGYTF	TGTGCCAGCAGCTCCACAGGGTCCGCCTCAAATGGCTACACCTTC	TRBV11-2	-	-	TRBJ1-2
CASSLVGSKEQYF	TGTGCCAGCAGCTTAGTGGGCTCGAAGGAGCAGTACTTC	TRBV7-9	-	-	TRBJ2-7
CASSSGVMNTEAFF	TGTGCCAGCAGTTCCGGTGTGATGAACACTGAAGCTTTCTTT	TRBV27	-	once	TRBJ1-1
CASSNGTVNSPLHF	TGCGCCAGCAGCAACGGGACAGTTAATTCACCCCTCCACTTT	TRBV5-1	TRBD1	-	TRBJ1-6
CASSVGTSGYEQYF	TGTGCCAGCAGCGTAGGGACTAGCGGCTACGAGCAGTACTTC	TRBV9	TRBD2	-	TRBJ2-7
CASSRTGSSYEQYF	TGTGCCAGCAGTCGGACAGGGTCGTCCTACGAGCAGTACTTC	TRBV28	TRBD1	-	TRBJ2-7
CASSPGGVYQPQHF	TGTGCCAGCAGTCCAGGGGGCGTTTATCAGCCCCAGCATTTT	TRBV2	TRBD1	-	TRBJ1-5
CASSSDSQAEAFF	TGTGCCAGCAGTTCAGACAGTCAGGCTGAAGCTTTCTTT	TRBV28	-	-	TRBJ1-1
CASSPLGSGNTIYF	TGTGCCAGCAGCCCCCTCGGGTCTGGAAACACCATATATTTT	TRBV6-5	-	-	TRBJ1-3
CASSPGQGVNGYTF	TGTGCCAGCAGTCCGGGACAGGGGGTGAATGGCTACACCTTC	TRBV5-5	TRBD1	-	TRBJ1-2
CASSEGREPDEQYF	TGCGCCAGCAGTGAGGGACGGGAGCCCGACGAGCAGTACTTC	TRBV10-2	-	-	TRBJ2-7
CASSIGQANYEQYF	TGTGCCAGCAGCATAGGACAGGCGAACTACGAGCAGTACTTC	TRBV9	TRBD1	-	TRBJ2-7
CASSLAGVDNEQFF	TGTGCCAGCAGCTTAGCAGGGGTTGACAATGAGCAGTTCTTC	TRBV7-8	-	-	TRBJ2-1
CASSLGLAGVLEQFF	TGTGCCAGCAGCTTAGGGCTAGCGGGAGTACTCGAGCAGTTCTTC	TRBV7-9	TRBD2	-	TRBJ2-1
CASSPKTGAKNIQYF	TGTGCCAGCAGCCCGAAGACAGGAGCCAAAAACATTCAGTACTTC	TRBV7-8	-	once	TRBJ2-4
CAWGDRQNYEQYF	TGTGCCTGGGGGGACAGACAAAACTACGAGCAGTACTTC	TRBV30	TRBD1	-	TRBJ2-7